What follows are 4 T cell receptor beta chains derived from one specimen sequenced in a study of blood T cells in healthy people across ages. The second PCR ran about 6 to 11 cycles with a sample-barcoded 5' primer and J-beta primers. TCRdb reprocessed the 5' RACE reads via MiXCR and lists one record per CDR3 protein. The table has approximately 800,000 distinct CDR3 sequences, 58% seen once. Sequences were obtained from blood. These receptors came from a man under 40 in good health.

The CDR3, as DNA: TGCAGTGCTAGAGATAGAAAGGCGGGCCTTTCGACCTACGAGCAGTACTTC. This codes for CSARDRKAGLSTYEQYF. V usage is TRBV20-1 and J usage is TRBJ2-4, with D possibly TRBD2 on 5 matching bases. TRBJ2-7 explains the end of the DNA better; the J call may be wrong. CDR3 length: 17 amino acids. The germline V gene has CDR1 DFQATT and CDR2 SNEGSKA (reference sequence).

V is TRBV9 and J is TRBJ1-1; 9 positions agree with TRBD1. Per germline, CDR1 SGDLS and CDR2 YYNGEE. The CDR3 has 16 amino acids. V gave up 1 base and J gave up 1 base; unmatched junction bases: 5. CDR3 coding DNA: TGTGCCAGCAGCGTAAACAGGGGGCTGGGGAACACTGAAGCTTTCTTT. Its protein product is CASSVNRGLGNTEAFF.

Note on this clonotype: At one end the junction does not follow the germline gene, possibly because of a read error. V usage is TRBV20-1 and J usage is TRBJ2-7; D possibly corresponds to TRBD1 (5 bases). Germline V gene lookup returns CDR1 DFQATT and CDR2 SNEGSKA (reference sequence). The CDR3 has 13 amino acids. This CDR3 is CSAREQVTYEQYF. CDR3 sequence (DNA): TGCAGTGCTCGAGAACAGGTCACCTACGAGCAGTACTTC.

This clonotype was recorded a few times. The genes are TRBV12-5 and TRBJ2-4, with D possibly being TRBD2 (5 bases). Trimming stripped 7 bases from V and 8 bases from J, with 15 bases between. Germline V lookup: CDR1 LGHNT, CDR2 FRNRAP. This CDR3 region has 13 residues. CDR3 amino acids: CASALGSEDIQYF. In nucleotides, the CDR3 is TGTGCTAGTGCCCTCGGCTCGGAGGACATTCAGTACTTC.